The 7 T cell receptor beta chains below all came from one sample that was sequenced in a study of cytomegalovirus exposure and HLA in healthy donors. The PCR ran on 60 Vbeta and 13 Jbeta primers. Produced via immunoSEQ multiplex PCR; TCRdb's table is partial and in-frame only. The sample contains around 82,000 clones, roughly 79% of which appear only once. Sequenced material: PBMCs. All receptors come from a male donor in good health and CMV-seropositive.

This clone was detected only a few times. This chain uses TRBV27 with TRBJ2-1; TRBD1 aligns across 7 bases. The CDR3 length is 14 residues. The junction had 7 bases not matched to a gene; V was cut back by 2 bases and J by 9 bases. Germline lookup yields CDR1 MNHEY and CDR2 SMNVEV (reference sequence). CDR3 amino acids: CASSLVIQGSEQFF. The CDR3 region has the DNA TGTGCCAGCAGTTTAGTAATACAGGGGAGTGAGCAGTTCTTC.

This clone showed up just once. The chain carries TRBV5-4 and TRBJ1-1; no clear D. The CDR3 runs 13 residues. Trimming stripped 9 bases from V and 6 bases from J, with 18 bases between. Germline loops: CDR1 SGHNT, CDR2 YYREEE (reference sequence). The DNA of the CDR3 is TGTGCCACCTTAACGGCGGGCGTCGCTGAAGCTTTCTTT. Translation gives CATLTAGVAEAFF.

V usage is TRBV20-1 and J usage is TRBJ1-1, with D unresolved. The CDR3 contains 11 residues. In germline, CDR1 is DFQATT, CDR2 SNEGSKA (reference sequence). V was pared by 6 bases and J by 5 bases, with 10 bases between. The CDR3 spells CSARRVTEAFF. CDR3 DNA sequence: TGCAGTGCCCGACGGGTGACTGAAGCTTTCTTT.

The CDR3 region is CASSLGQGLSYEQYF. The CDR3, as DNA: TGTGCCAGCAGCCTGGGACAGGGCCTCTCCTACGAGCAGTACTTC. V gene TRBV7-6 combines with J gene TRBJ2-5; 9 bases line up with TRBD1. The J call is doubtful: the DNA matches TRBJ2-7 better. CDR3 length: 15 residues. Germline V gene data show CDR1 as SGHVS and CDR2 as FNYEAQ.

The V gene is TRBV18, the J gene TRBJ1-3; a weak D match, TRBD1 (6 bases). V shed 4 bases and J shed 0 bases, with 16 bases lying between them. The CDR3 has 17 residues. The V gene's germline CDR1 is KGHSH and CDR2 LQKENI. The CDR3 DNA sequence: TGTGCCAGCTCACAGCCGGGACATCCGAGCTCTGGAAACACCATATATTTT. Encoded protein: CASSQPGHPSSGNTIYF.

The J gene is TRBJ2-7, the V gene TRBV4-3; 9 nucleotides match TRBD1. With 1 base clipped from V and 3 bases from J, the junction kept 7 bases outside the gene matches. CDR3 length: 16 amino acids. Per the germline V gene, CDR1 is LGHNA and CDR2 is YSLEER. The CDR3 here is CASSQGPGQGSYEQYF. CDR3 DNA: TGCGCCAGCAGCCAAGGGCCGGGACAGGGAAGCTACGAGCAGTACTTC.

CDR3 protein: CASSLPTSGEYEQYF. CDR3 nucleotide sequence: TGTGCCAGCAGCTTACCGACTAGCGGGGAGTACGAGCAGTACTTC. V gene TRBV5-5 combines with J gene TRBJ2-7; 11 bases agree with TRBD2. V was pared by 2 bases and J by 4 bases, with 5 bases of the junction left unmatched. CDR1 and CDR2 from the germline V gene are SGHKS and YYEKEE (reference sequence). There are 15 residues in the CDR3.